One and the same sample provided the 7 T cell receptor beta chains below, sequenced in a study of CD4 and CD8 cells across lung adenocarcinoma regions. TCRdb re-called the PCR reads with MiXCR, one entry per CDR3 protein. The sample carries approximately 25,000 distinct CDR3 sequences, around 53% recorded once. Sequences were obtained from CD8+ T cells from the center of a lung tumor. The receptors come from a male donor with lung adenocarcinoma. The CD4 and CD8 labels of this study may be unreliable.

V gene TRBV6-1 combines with J gene TRBJ2-5; 12 nucleotides line up with TRBD1. This CDR3 has 16 amino acids. Germline CDR1 and CDR2: MNHNS and SASEGT. Losses at the gene ends were 8 bases for V and 6 bases for J; bases not matched to a gene: 13. The CDR3 is CASFPTGTGGVKTQYF. CDR3 coding DNA: TGTGCCAGCTTTCCCACCGGGACAGGGGGCGTGAAGACCCAGTACTTC.

This clonotype was seen only a few times. This chain joins TRBV24-1 and TRBJ2-1; 7 positions agree with TRBD1. The CDR3 covers 16 residues. V lost 4 bases and J lost 7; bases outside the gene matches: 12. CDR1 KGHDR and CDR2 SFDVKD come from the germline V gene. CDR3 nucleotides: TGTGCCACCAGTGACCCTCCATTGACAGGGTCAAATGAGCAGTTCTTC. Translation gives CATSDPPLTGSNEQFF.

Turning to this clonotype: This may stem from a read error, because a much larger clone lies one nucleotide away. The chain carries TRBV7-9 and TRBJ2-5; D call uncertain. Judging by the DNA end, TRBJ2-7 fits better; the J call may be wrong. Per germline, CDR1 SEHNR and CDR2 FQNEAQ (reference sequence). CDR3 length equals 12 residues. CDR3 coding DNA: TGTGCCAGCGGCCAACTATCTTACGAGCAGTACTTC. Amino acid sequence: CASGQLSYEQYF.

This clonotype was observed a single time. The CDR3 is CATSSKGPGQPQHF. The CDR3 DNA follows: TGTGCCACCAGCAGCAAGGGGCCGGGGCAGCCCCAGCATTTT. The chain couples TRBV15 to TRBJ1-5; tentative D call: TRBD1 (5 bases). V was trimmed by 3 bases and J by 7 bases, leaving 13 bases between them. The CDR3 runs 14 residues. Germline CDR1 and CDR2: LNHNV and YYDKDF (reference sequence).

Comment on this clonotype: A junction boundary mismatches the germline segment, possibly from a read error. The V gene is TRBV20-1, the J gene TRBJ2-3; TRBD1 matches at 9 bases. Per germline, CDR1 DFQATT and CDR2 SNEGSKA (reference sequence). The CDR3 has 15 residues. CDR3 amino acids: CSGSSGQGAKDTQYF. CDR3 sequence (DNA): TGCAGTGGTAGTTCGGGACAGGGAGCCAAAGATACTCAGTACTTT.

This clonotype rates as large (0.1 to 1%). This rearrangement joins TRBV6-5 to TRBJ2-2; D remains unclear. This CDR3 is 15 amino acids long. Germline values: CDR1 MNHEY, CDR2 SVGAGI. V was pared by 6 bases and J by 5 bases, with 16 bases between. The CDR3 DNA sequence: TGTGCCAGCAGCGGACGGCCGGATGGGACCGGGGAGCTGTTTTTT. Amino acid sequence: CASSGRPDGTGELFF.

The genes are TRBV6-1 and TRBJ2-1, with 12 positions matching TRBD2. From germline, CDR1 is MNHNS and CDR2 SASEGT. The CDR3 length is 17 residues. The trim removed 6 bases at V and 5 bases at J, leaving 11 bases unmatched. The CDR3 loop reads CASRTLAGGPAHNEQFF. CDR3 sequence (DNA): TGTGCCAGCAGGACTCTAGCGGGGGGGCCCGCACACAATGAGCAGTTCTTC.